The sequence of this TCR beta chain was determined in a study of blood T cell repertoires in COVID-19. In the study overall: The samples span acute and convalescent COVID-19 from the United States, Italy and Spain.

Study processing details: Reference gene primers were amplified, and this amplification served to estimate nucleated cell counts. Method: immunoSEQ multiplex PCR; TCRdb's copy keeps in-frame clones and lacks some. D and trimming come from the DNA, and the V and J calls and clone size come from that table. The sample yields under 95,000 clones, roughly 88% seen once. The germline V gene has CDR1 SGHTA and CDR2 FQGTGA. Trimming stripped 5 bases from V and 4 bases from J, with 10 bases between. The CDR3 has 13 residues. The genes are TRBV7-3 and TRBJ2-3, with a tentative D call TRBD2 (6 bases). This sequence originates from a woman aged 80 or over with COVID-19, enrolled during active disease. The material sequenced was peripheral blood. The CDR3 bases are TGTGCCAGCAGCCCCCCGGGGGCAGATACGCAGTATTTT. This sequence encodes CASSPPGADTQYF. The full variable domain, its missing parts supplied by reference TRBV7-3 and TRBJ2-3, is GAGVSQTPSNKVTEKGKYVELRCDPISGHTALYWYRQSLGQGPEFLIYFQGTGAADDSGLPNDRFFAVRPEGSVSTLKIQRTERGDSAVYLCASSPPGADTQYFGPGTRLTVL.